Sequencing of this T cell receptor beta chain was carried out in a study of OX40 agonist ivuxolimab in advanced cancers. The overall study: Enrolled patients in dose escalation had cancers that were hepatocellular carcinoma, melanoma, renal cell or head and neck cancer. At around 83% male, the cohort had a mean age of about 60 years, ranging from roughly 20 to 80.

The V gene end was trimmed by 6 bases and the J gene end by 7 bases; junction bases not matched to a gene: 14. The CDR3 extends over 17 amino acids. Germline CDR1 is LNHDA and CDR2 is SQIVND (reference sequence). As concerns this clone: What it binds is not known.

Generated by immunoSEQ multiplex PCR, the TCRdb table keeps only in-frame clones and is missing some. Of around 60,000 clones detected, 75% to 90% appear once; the ten largest clones hold roughly 1.9%. Study outcomes and limitations: Certain nonresponders additionally had low normalized T-cell clonal expansion. CD8+ T cells averaged more expanded clones than CD4+.

The source of this sequence is an adult with an advanced solid tumor such as melanoma, head and neck, liver or kidney cancer. Sequencing was performed on CD4+ or CD8+ T cells sorted from blood, taken in a trial of the OX40 agonist ivuxolimab. This sequence joins TRBV19 and TRBJ2-1; 11 bases are a match to TRBD2. The CDR3 loop reads CASRRIWTSGLTNEQFF. DNA of the CDR3: TGTGCCAGTAGACGAATCTGGACTAGCGGGTTAACGAATGAGCAGTTCTTC.